The TCR beta chain under discussion was sequenced for a study of human T cells and chemical hapten exposure. Time point meaning: patch test 2, 6 weeks after DPC sensitization. The treatment here: therapeutic diphenylcyclopropenone sensitization with weekly scalp DPC. TCRdb fed the RACE reads into MiXCR, producing one record per CDR3 protein. Among about 100,000 distinct CDR3 sequences listed, about an eighth were seen once. The germline V gene has CDR1 WNHNN and CDR2 SYGVQD (reference sequence). The CDR3 totals 15 residues. V shed 3 bases and J shed 5 bases, with 13 bases lying between them. The sequence derives from a woman between 40 and 55 years old with alopecia areata. Some clones in this sample may be carry-over from other donors' samples. The rearrangement joins TRBV10-1 to TRBJ2-2; D remains ambiguous. The sequenced sample was whole blood, obtained in connection with sensitization to the hapten diphenylcyclopropenone (DPC). The CDR3 DNA follows: TGCGCCAGCAGTGAAGTCCCTTGGGGAACCGGGGAGCTGTTTTTT. This codes for CASSEVPWGTGELFF.